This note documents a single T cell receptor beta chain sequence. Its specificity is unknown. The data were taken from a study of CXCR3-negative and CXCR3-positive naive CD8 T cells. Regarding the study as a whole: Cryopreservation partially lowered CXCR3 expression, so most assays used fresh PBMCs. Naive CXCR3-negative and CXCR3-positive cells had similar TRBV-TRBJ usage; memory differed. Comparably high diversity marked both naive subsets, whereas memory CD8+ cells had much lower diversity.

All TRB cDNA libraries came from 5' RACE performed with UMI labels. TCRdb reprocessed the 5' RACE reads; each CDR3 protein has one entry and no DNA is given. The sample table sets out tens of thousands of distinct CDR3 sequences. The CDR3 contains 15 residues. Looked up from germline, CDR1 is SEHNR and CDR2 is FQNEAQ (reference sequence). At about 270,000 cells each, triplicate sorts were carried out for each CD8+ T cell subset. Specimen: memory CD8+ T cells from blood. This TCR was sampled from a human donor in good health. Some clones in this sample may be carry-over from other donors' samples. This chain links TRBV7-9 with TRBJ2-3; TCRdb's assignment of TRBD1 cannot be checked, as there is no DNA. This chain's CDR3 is CASSFNPRGTDTQYF.